This passage covers 3 T cell receptor beta chains from one sample sequenced in a study of T cells in tumors after PD-1 blockade. The assay was immunoSEQ multiplex PCR, and TCRdb's table has in-frame clones only and misses some. The sample holds around 13,000 clones, about 82% seen once. The sequencing used PBMCs, collected after anti-PD-1 treatment. These receptors came from a human donor with basal cell carcinoma.

V gene TRBV3-1 (or the pseudogene TRBV3-2) combines with J gene TRBJ2-1, with 8 bases matching TRBD2. V dropped 4 bases and J dropped 4; count of bases not matched to a gene: 3. Germline V gene data show CDR1 as LGHDT and CDR2 as YNNKEL (reference sequence). The CDR3 loop spans 14 amino acids. For the CDR3, the DNA is TGTGCCAGCAGCCGCGGACTAGCTTACAATGAGCAGTTCTTC. Its protein is CASSRGLAYNEQFF.

This clone has only one observation. The V gene is TRBV5-6, the J gene TRBJ2-5; maybe TRBD1 (5 bases). This CDR3 has 16 amino acids. The V gene's germline CDR1 is SGHDT and CDR2 YYEEEE. With 5 bases removed from V and 3 bases from J, the gap between germline ends came to 20 bases. The CDR3 here is CASRPLGEVVKETQYF. In nucleotides, the CDR3 is TGTGCCAGCAGACCCCTAGGGGAAGTTGTGAAAGAGACCCAGTACTTC.

The rearrangement joins TRBV6-8 to TRBJ2-7; the match to TRBD1 covers 8 bases. Germline V gene sequence: CDR1 MNHGY, CDR2 SAAAGT. This CDR3 contains 13 residues. Losses at the gene ends were 11 bases for V and 0 bases for J; bases not matched to a gene: 6. CDR3 amino acids: CAPGDRSSYEQYF. CDR3 DNA sequence: TGTGCCCCGGGGGACAGGTCCTCCTACGAGCAGTACTTC.